These 9 T cell receptor beta chains share one sample of origin, sequenced in a study of T cell repertoires in cytomegalovirus infection. TCRdb redid the calling of the reads with MiXCR, one entry per CDR3 protein. The table includes about 7,900 distinct CDR3 sequences, about 53% detected once. These receptors lack a known antigen. Sequencing used PBMCs, sequenced either directly or after in vitro stimulation (not recorded which). The receptors stem from a human donor in good health (CMV status not recorded). Some clones in this sample may be carry-over from other donors' samples.

This clonotype was found many times. The rearrangement joins TRBV19 to TRBJ2-7; TRBD1 matches 8 bases. V lost 4 bases to trimming and J lost 4 bases; unmatched junction nucleotides: 6. CDR3 size: 14 residues. In germline, CDR1 is LNHDA, CDR2 SQIVND (reference sequence). CDR3 in amino acids: CASSRDRPPYEQYF. In DNA, the CDR3 is TGTGCCAGTAGTAGGGACAGGCCGCCTTACGAGCAGTACTTC.

The chain joins TRBV10-3 to TRBJ2-5; 9 bases line up with TRBD2. The J segment lost 3 bases and the V segment lost 6 bases, leaving 2 bases of the junction unmatched. Germline CDR1 and CDR2: ENHRY and SYGVKD. The length of the CDR3 is 13 residues. The CDR3 DNA sequence: TGTGCCATCAGGGTAGCGGGAGAAGAGACCCAGTACTTC. This codes for CAIRVAGEETQYF.

Details on this clonotype: An end of the junction does not agree with germline; a read error may underlie this. The rearrangement links TRBV7-2 to TRBJ1-2, with 7 bases fitting TRBD1. This CDR3 spans 19 amino acids. CDR1 is SGHTA and CDR2 is FQGNSA in the germline V gene. As DNA, the CDR3 is TGTGCCAGCAGCTTAGGGGACGTAACTCCGACAGGGTTGGGTACTGGCTCCACCTTC. It is translated as CASSLGDVTPTGLGTGSTF.

The chain employs TRBV11-2 and TRBJ2-1; D gene unclear. This CDR3 spans 12 amino acids. Germline CDR1 is SGHAT and CDR2 is FQNNGV. V dropped 7 bases and J dropped 4 bases, with 8 bases sitting between them. CDR3 in DNA: TGTGCCAGCACCTCCAATTACAATGAGCAGTTCTTC. Protein: CASTSNYNEQFF.

This clonotype was recorded at least ten times. V and J are TRBV28 and TRBJ2-5; TRBD2 matches 13 bases. CDR3 length equals 17 residues. The germline CDR1 and CDR2 sequences are MDHEN and SYDVKM. V trimming: 4 bases; J trimming: 0 bases; junction bases outside the gene matches: 5. The CDR3 DNA reads TGTGCCAGCAGTTCCGGGACTAGCGGGGCGTACCAAGAGACCCAGTACTTC. It specifies CASSSGTSGAYQETQYF.

The chain couples TRBV7-2 to TRBJ2-5; the D gene could be TRBD1 or TRBD2 (5 bases each). Germline V gives CDR1 SGHTA, CDR2 FQGNSA. This CDR3 comprises 14 residues. V was shortened by 5 bases and J by 5 bases, with 15 bases between the two germline ends. The DNA for the CDR3 is TGTGCCAGCAGCCCGCAGGGAATAGCGGAGACCCAGTACTTC. Its translation: CASSPQGIAETQYF.

A word on this clonotype: Since the CDR3 does not end with the conserved phenylalanine or tryptophan, this likely comes from a read error. This chain connects TRBV12-3 or TRBV12-4 to TRBJ1-1, with 7 bases fitting TRBD1. The J segment lost 2 bases and the V segment lost 6 bases, leaving 9 bases of the junction unmatched. The CDR3 loop spans 15 amino acids. The CDR3 here is CASRPPTGFNTEAFC. The CDR3, as DNA: TGTGCCAGCAGACCCCCGACAGGGTTTAACACTGAAGCTTTCTGT.

This clonotype was detected many times. The chain has TRBV6-1 and TRBJ1-5; 7 bases are a match to TRBD1. Germline lookup yields CDR1 MNHNS and CDR2 SASEGT. The CDR3 is made up of 14 amino acids. With V trimmed by 6 bases and J by 4 bases, 6 bases remained unmatched. CDR3 sequence (DNA): TGTGCCAGCAGCATGGGACAGAAGAATCAGCCCCAGCATTTT. This sequence encodes CASSMGQKNQPQHF.

The rearrangement uses TRBV12-3 or TRBV12-4 and TRBJ2-1; D is unresolved. With the DNA end fitting TRBJ2-7 better, the J assignment may be wrong. This CDR3 has 20 amino acids. CDR3 loop: CASSSLSLLVVERYYNEQYF. The DNA of the CDR3 is TGTGCCAGCAGCTCCCTAAGCCTCCTTGTGGTAGAAAGGTACTATAATGAGCAGTACTTC.